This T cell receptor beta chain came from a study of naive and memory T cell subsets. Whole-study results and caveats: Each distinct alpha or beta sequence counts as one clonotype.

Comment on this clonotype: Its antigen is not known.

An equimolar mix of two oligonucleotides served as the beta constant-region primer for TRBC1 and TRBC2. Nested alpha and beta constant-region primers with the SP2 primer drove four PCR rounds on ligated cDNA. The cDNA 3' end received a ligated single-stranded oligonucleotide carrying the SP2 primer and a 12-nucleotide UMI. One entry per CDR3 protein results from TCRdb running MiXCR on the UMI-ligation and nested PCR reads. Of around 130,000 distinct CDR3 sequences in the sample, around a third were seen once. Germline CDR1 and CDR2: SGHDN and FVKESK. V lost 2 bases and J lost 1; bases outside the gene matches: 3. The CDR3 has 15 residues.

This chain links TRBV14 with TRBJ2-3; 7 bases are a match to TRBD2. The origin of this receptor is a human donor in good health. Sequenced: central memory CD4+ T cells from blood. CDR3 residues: CASSQRLAGTDTQYF. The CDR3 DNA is TGTGCCAGCAGCCAAAGACTAGCAGGCACAGATACGCAGTATTTT. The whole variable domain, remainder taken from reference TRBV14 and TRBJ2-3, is EAGVTQFPSHSVIEKGQTVTLRCDPISGHDNLYWYRRVMGKEIKFLLHFVKESKQDESGMPNNRFLAERTGGTYSTLKVQPAELEDSGVYFCASSQRLAGTDTQYFGPGTRLTVL.